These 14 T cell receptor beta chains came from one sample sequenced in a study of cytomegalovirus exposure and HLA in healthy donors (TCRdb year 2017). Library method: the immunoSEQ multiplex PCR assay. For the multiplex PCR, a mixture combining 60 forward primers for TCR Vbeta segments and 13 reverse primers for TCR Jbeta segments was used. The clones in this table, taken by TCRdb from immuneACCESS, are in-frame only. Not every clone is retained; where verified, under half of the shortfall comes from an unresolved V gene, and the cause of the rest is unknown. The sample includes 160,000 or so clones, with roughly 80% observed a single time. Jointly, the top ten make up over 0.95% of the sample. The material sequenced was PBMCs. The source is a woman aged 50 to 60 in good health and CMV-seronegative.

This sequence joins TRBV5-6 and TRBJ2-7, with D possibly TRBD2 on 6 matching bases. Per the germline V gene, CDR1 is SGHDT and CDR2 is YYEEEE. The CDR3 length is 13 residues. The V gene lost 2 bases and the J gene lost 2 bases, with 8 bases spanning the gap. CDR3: CASSFPGAYEQYF. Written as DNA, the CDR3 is TGTGCCAGCAGCTTTCCGGGGGCCTACGAGCAGTACTTC.

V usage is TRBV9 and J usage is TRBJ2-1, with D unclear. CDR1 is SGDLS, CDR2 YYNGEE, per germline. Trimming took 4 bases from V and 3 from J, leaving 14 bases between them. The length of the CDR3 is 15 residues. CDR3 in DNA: TGTGCCAGCAGCATCGCCCCTTTACACTACAATGAGCAGTTCTTC. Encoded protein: CASSIAPLHYNEQFF.

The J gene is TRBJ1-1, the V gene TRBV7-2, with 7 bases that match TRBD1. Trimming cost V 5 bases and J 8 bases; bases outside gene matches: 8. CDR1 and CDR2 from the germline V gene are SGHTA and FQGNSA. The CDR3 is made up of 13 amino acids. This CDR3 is CASSNFGQAEAFF. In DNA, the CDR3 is TGTGCCAGCAGCAATTTCGGACAGGCAGAAGCTTTCTTT.

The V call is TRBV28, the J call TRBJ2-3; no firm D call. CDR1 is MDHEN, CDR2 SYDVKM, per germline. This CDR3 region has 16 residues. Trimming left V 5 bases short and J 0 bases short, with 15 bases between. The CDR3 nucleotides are TGTGCCAGCAGTACAACAGCACCAACTAGCACAGATACGCAGTATTTT. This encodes CASSTTAPTSTDTQYF.

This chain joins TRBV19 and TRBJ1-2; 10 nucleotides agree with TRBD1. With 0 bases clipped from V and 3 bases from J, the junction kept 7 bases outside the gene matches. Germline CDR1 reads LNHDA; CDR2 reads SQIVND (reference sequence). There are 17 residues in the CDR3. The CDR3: CASSIDPRQGADYGYTF. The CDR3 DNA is TGTGCCAGTAGTATAGACCCCAGACAGGGGGCAGACTATGGCTACACCTTC.

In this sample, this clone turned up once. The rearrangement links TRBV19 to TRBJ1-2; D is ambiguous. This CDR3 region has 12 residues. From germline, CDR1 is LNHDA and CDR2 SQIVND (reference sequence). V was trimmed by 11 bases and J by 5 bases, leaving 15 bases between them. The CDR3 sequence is CAGRTPGYGYTF. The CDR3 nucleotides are TGTGCCGGCAGGACCCCGGGGTATGGCTACACCTTC.

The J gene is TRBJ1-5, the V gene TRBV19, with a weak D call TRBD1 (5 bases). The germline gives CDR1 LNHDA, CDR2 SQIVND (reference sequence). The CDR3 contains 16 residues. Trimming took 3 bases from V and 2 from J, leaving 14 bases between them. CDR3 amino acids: CASSISRGGGNQPQHF. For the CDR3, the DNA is TGTGCCAGTAGTATTTCCCGCGGGGGTGGCAATCAGCCCCAGCATTTT.

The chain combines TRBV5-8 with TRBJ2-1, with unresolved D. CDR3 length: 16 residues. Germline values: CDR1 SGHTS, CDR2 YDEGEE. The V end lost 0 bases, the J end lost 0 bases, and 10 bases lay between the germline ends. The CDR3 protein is CASSLGALSSYNEQFF. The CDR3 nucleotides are TGTGCCAGCAGCTTGGGGGCGCTAAGCTCCTACAATGAGCAGTTCTTC.

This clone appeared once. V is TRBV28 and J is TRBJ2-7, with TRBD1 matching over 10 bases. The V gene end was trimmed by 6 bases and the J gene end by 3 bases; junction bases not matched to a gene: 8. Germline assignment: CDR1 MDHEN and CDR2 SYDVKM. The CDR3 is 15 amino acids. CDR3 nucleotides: TGTGCCAGCAGGGACAGGGGGATCGGGTACTACGAGCAGTACTTC. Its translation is CASRDRGIGYYEQYF.

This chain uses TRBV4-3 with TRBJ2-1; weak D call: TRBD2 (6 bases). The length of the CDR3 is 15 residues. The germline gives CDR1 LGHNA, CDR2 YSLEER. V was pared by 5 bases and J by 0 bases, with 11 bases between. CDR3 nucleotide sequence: TGCGCCAGCAGCTGGGACTCAAGCTCCTACAATGAGCAGTTCTTC. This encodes CASSWDSSSYNEQFF.

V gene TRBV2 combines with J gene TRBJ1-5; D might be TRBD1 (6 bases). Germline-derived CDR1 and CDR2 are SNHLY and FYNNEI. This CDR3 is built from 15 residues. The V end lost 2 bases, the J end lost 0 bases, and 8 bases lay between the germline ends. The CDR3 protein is CASSEWTASNQPQHF. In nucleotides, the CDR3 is TGTGCCAGCAGTGAATGGACAGCTAGCAATCAGCCCCAGCATTTT.

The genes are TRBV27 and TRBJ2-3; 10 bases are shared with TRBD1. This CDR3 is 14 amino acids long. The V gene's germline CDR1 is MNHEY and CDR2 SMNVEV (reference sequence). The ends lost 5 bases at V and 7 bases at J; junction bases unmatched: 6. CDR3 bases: TGTGCCAGCAGTACCGGGACAGGGGCACATACGCAGTATTTT. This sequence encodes CASSTGTGAHTQYF.

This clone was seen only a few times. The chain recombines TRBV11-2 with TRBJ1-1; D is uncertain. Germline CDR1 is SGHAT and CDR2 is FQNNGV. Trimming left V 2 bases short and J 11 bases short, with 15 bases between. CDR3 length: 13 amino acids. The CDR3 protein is CASSLKQTTVAFF. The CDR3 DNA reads TGTGCCAGCAGCTTAAAACAGACTACAGTTGCTTTCTTT.

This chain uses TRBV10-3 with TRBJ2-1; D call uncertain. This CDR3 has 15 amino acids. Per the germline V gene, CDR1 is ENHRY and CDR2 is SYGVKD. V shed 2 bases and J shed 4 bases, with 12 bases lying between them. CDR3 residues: CAISEQLGGYNEQFF. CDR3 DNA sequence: TGTGCCATCAGTGAGCAGTTAGGCGGATACAATGAGCAGTTCTTC.